These 27 T cell receptor beta chains came from one sample sequenced in a study of T-cell reconstitution after alpha-beta-depleted transplantation in children. The authors prepared the TCRbeta library with unique molecular identifiers. TCRdb analysed the PCR reads with MiXCR anew, one entry per CDR3 protein. The data contain around 450,000 distinct CDR3 sequences, about 10% of them singletons. Sequencing used PBMCs, obtained before TCRalphabeta/CD19-depleted stem cell transplant. The receptors were sampled from a child younger than 10 with inherited bone marrow failure, due to receive a stem cell transplant.

On this clonotype itself: This may stem from a read error, because a much larger clone lies one nucleotide away. The rearrangement uses TRBV7-9 and TRBJ2-3, with 7 nucleotides matching TRBD2. CDR1 and CDR2 from the germline V gene are SEHNR and FQNEAQ (reference sequence). This CDR3 contains 15 residues. The DNA for the CDR3 is TGTGCCAGCAGCCCCGGGACTATCCGCACAGATATGCAGTATTTT. It translates to CASSPGTIRTDMQYF.

This clonotype came up many times. The chain joins TRBV7-2 to TRBJ1-4, with TRBD1 as a possible D gene (6 bases). Germline-derived CDR1 and CDR2 are SGHTA and FQGNSA. V was clipped by 5 bases and J by 4 bases, with 14 bases between them. The CDR3 spans 15 residues. CDR3 bases: TGTGCCAGCAGCCCGGGCGACAGGCTTAATGAAAAACTGTTTTTT. Amino acid sequence: CASSPGDRLNEKLFF.

The sample holds many counts of this clonotype. V gene TRBV27 combines with J gene TRBJ1-1; D is unresolved. Trimming left V 3 bases short and J 4 bases short, with 9 bases between. Germline-derived CDR1 and CDR2 are MNHEY and SMNVEV (reference sequence). The CDR3 runs 13 residues. The CDR3 loop is CASSFQSFTEAFF. The DNA for the CDR3 is TGTGCCAGCAGTTTCCAGAGTTTCACTGAAGCTTTCTTT.

This clonotype was counted ten times or more. The J gene is TRBJ2-2, the V gene TRBV12-3 or TRBV12-4; D is unresolved. Deletions cut 7 bases from V and 6 bases from J, with 9 bases between. The CDR3 is made up of 12 amino acids. The DNA of the CDR3 is TGTGCCAGCACTAACTGGGCCGGGGAGCTGTTTTTT. Encoded protein: CASTNWAGELFF.

This clonotype was observed at least ten times. J is TRBJ2-3 and V is TRBV2; D tentatively fits TRBD1 or TRBD2 (6 bases each). The V and J ends lost 6 bases and 1 base respectively, with 14 bases between them. The CDR3 contains 15 residues. CDR1 and CDR2 from the germline V gene are SNHLY and FYNNEI. DNA of the CDR3: TGTGCCAGCAGGCCGGGGGCTGGTCGCACAGATACGCAGTATTTT. As protein: CASRPGAGRTDTQYF. Full variable domain (remainder filled in from reference TRBV2 and TRBJ2-3): EPEVTQTPSHQVTQMGQEVILRCVPISNHLYFYWYRQILGQKVEFLVSFYNNEISEKSEIFDDQFSVERPDGSNFTLKIRSTKLEDSAMYFCASRPGAGRTDTQYFGPGTRLTVL.

The genes are TRBV24-1 and TRBJ1-5; D not resolved. V dropped 2 bases and J dropped 0 bases, with 13 bases sitting between them. The germline CDR1 and CDR2 sequences are KGHDR and SFDVKD. This CDR3 spans 17 amino acids. CDR3: CATSDSGPSYSNQPQHF. The CDR3 region has the DNA TGTGCCACCAGTGATTCCGGCCCTTCCTATAGCAATCAGCCCCAGCATTTT.

This chain connects TRBV7-9 to TRBJ2-3; no clear D gene. V was trimmed by 5 bases and J by 5 bases, leaving 17 bases between them. Germline V gives CDR1 SEHNR, CDR2 FQNEAQ (reference sequence). The CDR3 has 15 amino acids. In DNA, the CDR3 is TGTGCCAGCAGCCTCTTCCGAACATCGGGAGATACGCAGTATTTT. The encoded protein is CASSLFRTSGDTQYF.

The rearrangement joins TRBV4-3 to TRBJ2-1; 11 nucleotides line up with TRBD2. CDR3 length: 16 amino acids. V shed 4 bases and J 9 bases; nucleotides not matched to a gene: 11. Germline V gene lookup returns CDR1 LGHNA and CDR2 YSLEER. In DNA form, the CDR3 reads TGCGCCAGCAGCCGCCTTCTAGCGGGAGGCCCGGGTGAGCAGTTCTTC. This translates into CASSRLLAGGPGEQFF.

This clonotype was seen many times. The chain employs TRBV5-1 and TRBJ2-1, with D possibly matching TRBD2 (5 bases). The V and J ends lost 4 bases and 0 bases respectively, with 11 bases between them. The CDR3 spans 15 residues. Per the germline V gene, CDR1 is SGHRS and CDR2 is YFSETQ. CDR3 protein: CASSASGYSYNEQFF. Here the CDR3 DNA reads TGCGCCAGCAGCGCGAGCGGTTACTCCTACAATGAGCAGTTCTTC.

The CDR3 DNA is TGTGCCAGCAGTTTCAGGATTGACCAGCCCCAGCATTTT. Residues: CASSFRIDQPQHF. The chain recombines TRBV12-3 or TRBV12-4 with TRBJ1-5; no definite D call. The CDR3 is 13 residues long. Trimming stripped 3 bases from V and 7 bases from J, with 10 bases between.

This clonotype has ten or more counts. The rearrangement uses TRBV21-1 and TRBJ2-4; TRBD1, the D gene given by the table, was not confirmed from the DNA. TRBV21-1 is a pseudogene. The CDR3 spans 13 residues. This CDR3 is CASSTRTRNIQYF. CDR3 coding DNA: TGTGCCAGCAGCACTAGGACAAGGAACATTCAGTACTTC.

This clonotype has ten or more counts. The genes are TRBV7-8 and TRBJ2-1; D not resolved. Germline CDR1 is SGHVS and CDR2 is FQNEAQ. This CDR3 region has 15 residues. Trimming removed 7 bases from V and 6 bases from J, with 19 bases in between. The CDR3 nucleotides read TGTGCCAGCATCCCCCCGGGCCTCCTCGGCAATGAGCAGTTCTTC. This gives the protein CASIPPGLLGNEQFF.

This clonotype has a handful of counts. The chain employs TRBV20-1 and TRBJ2-5; the D is unclear. Between the trimmed V and J ends, which lost 4 bases and 4 bases, there was a span of 7 bases. This CDR3 contains 11 residues. The germline CDR1 and CDR2 sequences are DFQATT and SNEGSKA (reference sequence). DNA of the CDR3: TGCAGTGCTACCCACCCAGAGACCCAGTACTTC. It specifies CSATHPETQYF.

This clonotype was counted at least ten times. The chain recombines TRBV11-2 with TRBJ2-5; the D gene is possibly TRBD2 (6 bases). Trimming removed 1 base at V and 6 bases at J, with 9 bases between. The CDR3 runs to 13 residues. Germline CDR1 reads SGHAT; CDR2 reads FQNNGV. The CDR3 here is CASSLGREQTQYF. As DNA, the CDR3 is TGTGCCAGCAGCTTAGGACGGGAGCAGACCCAGTACTTC. Together with reference TRBV11-2 and TRBJ2-5, the CDR3 gives the full variable domain: EAGVAQSPRYKIIEKRQSVAFWCNPISGHATLYWYQQILGQGPKLLIQFQNNGVVDDSQLPKDRFSAERLKGVDSTLKIQPAKLEDSAVYLCASSLGREQTQYFGPGTRLLVL.

This clonotype came up many times. This chain uses TRBV20-1 with TRBJ2-3, with a tentative D call TRBD2 (5 bases). The CDR3 is made up of 10 amino acids. Per germline, CDR1 DFQATT and CDR2 SNEGSKA (reference sequence). CDR3 loop: CSPREDTQYF. The CDR3 DNA follows: TGCAGCCCTAGGGAGGATACGCAGTATTTT.

The chain links TRBV7-2 to TRBJ2-2; 7 bases map to TRBD1. CDR1 and CDR2 (germline): SGHTA, FQGNSA. The ends lost 5 bases at V and 2 bases at J; junction bases unmatched: 5. The length of the CDR3 is 15 residues. The CDR3 coding sequence is TGTGCCAGCAGCACCCAAGGGGGCAACACCGGGGAGCTGTTTTTT. As protein: CASSTQGGNTGELFF. The full variable domain, with the rest looked up from reference TRBV7-2 and TRBJ2-2, is GAGVSQSPSNKVTEKGKDVELRCDPISGHTALYWYRQSLGQGLEFLIYFQGNSAPDKSGLPSDRFSAERTGGSVSTLTIQRTQQEDSAVYLCASSTQGGNTGELFFGEGSRLTVL.

This clonotype was counted many times. The chain has TRBV24-1 and TRBJ1-5; no clear D gene. Trimming removed 5 bases from V and 6 bases from J, with 10 bases in between. The CDR3 contains 13 residues. Germline values: CDR1 KGHDR, CDR2 SFDVKD. The CDR3 DNA follows: TGTGCCACCAGTGCCCGGAGCTTTCAGCCCCAGCATTTT. Its translation is CATSARSFQPQHF.

This clonotype was observed a few times. The chain uses TRBV20-1 and TRBJ2-1; possibly TRBD1 for D (5 bases). Per the germline V gene, CDR1 is DFQATT and CDR2 is SNEGSKA (reference sequence). The CDR3 has 14 residues. V was clipped by 1 base and J by 2 bases, with 9 bases between them. CDR3 sequence reads: CSARVGVAYNEQFF. DNA of the CDR3: TGCAGTGCTAGAGTAGGGGTTGCCTACAATGAGCAGTTCTTC.

This clonotype was seen repeatedly, ten times or more. This chain links TRBV5-1 with TRBJ2-2; no firm D call. The germline gives CDR1 SGHRS, CDR2 YFSETQ. Trimming stripped 6 bases from V and 6 bases from J, with 15 bases between. The CDR3 totals 14 residues. CDR3 sequence (DNA): TGCGCCAGCAAGAGACCCCAGGCAGCCGGGGAGCTGTTTTTT. It specifies CASKRPQAAGELFF.

In its sample, this clonotype was seen many times. In DNA form, the CDR3 reads TGCGCCAGGGGTGGGGGGCGCGGGTACGAGCAGTACTTC. This codes for CARGGGRGYEQYF. The gene calls are TRBV23-1 and TRBJ2-7; D possibly uses TRBD1 or TRBD2 (6 bases each). Being an ORF, TRBV23-1 has a function that is uncertain. CDR3 size: 13 residues. V was cut by 9 bases and J by 4 bases, with 16 bases left in between.

This clonotype was observed at least ten times. The chain recombines TRBV6-1 with TRBJ2-1; 10 bases are a match to TRBD2. The CDR3 covers 15 residues. Germline CDR1 reads MNHNS; CDR2 reads SASEGT. J lost 4 bases, V lost 7 bases, and 7 bases had no gene match. CDR3 nucleotide sequence: TGTGCCAGCACCCGGACTAGCGGAGAGTACAATGAGCAGTTCTTC. Encoded protein: CASTRTSGEYNEQFF.

This clonotype was counted between two and nine times. The rearrangement links TRBV7-9 to TRBJ2-7; maybe TRBD2 (6 bases). This CDR3 has 16 residues. V was trimmed by 5 bases and J by 3 bases, leaving 20 bases between them. Germline loops: CDR1 SEHNR, CDR2 FQNEAQ (reference sequence). The CDR3 region has the DNA TGTGCCAGCAGCCAAGGAGCGGGCGTAGGGCTCTACGAGCAGTACTTC. This translates into CASSQGAGVGLYEQYF. The whole variable domain, remainder taken from reference TRBV7-9 and TRBJ2-7, is DTGVSQNPRHKITKRGQNVTFRCDPISEHNRLYWYRQTLGQGPEFLTYFQNEAQLEKSRLLSDRFSAERPKGSFSTLEIQRTEQGDSAMYLCASSQGAGVGLYEQYFGPGTRLTVT.

The rearrangement links TRBV5-1 to TRBJ2-1; possibly TRBD1 or TRBD2 for D (5 bases each). This CDR3 has 16 amino acids. The germline V and J ends were trimmed by 2 bases and 4 bases, with 16 bases remaining between them. Germline CDR1 and CDR2: SGHRS and YFSETQ. This chain's CDR3 is CASSFPGRRTYNEQFF. The DNA of the CDR3 is TGCGCCAGCAGCTTCCCGGGACGACGAACTTACAATGAGCAGTTCTTC.

This clonotype was observed at least ten times. The CDR3 is CASSPTRLAGVGETQYF. CDR3 in DNA: TGTGCCAGCAGTCCCACCCGACTAGCGGGAGTCGGGGAGACCCAGTACTTC. The V and J genes are TRBV28 and TRBJ2-5; 12 bases match TRBD2. Germline V CDR1 and CDR2: MDHEN, SYDVKM. The CDR3 covers 17 residues. J gave up 5 bases and V 5 bases, and 12 bases lay outside the gene matches.

The V gene is TRBV12-3 or TRBV12-4, the J gene TRBJ2-6, with a weak D call TRBD1 (6 bases). CDR3 size: 18 residues. Trimming removed 6 bases at V and 5 bases at J, with 23 bases between. CDR3 in amino acids: CASSPSRDIPLRANVLTF. The CDR3 DNA is TGTGCCAGCAGCCCTTCTCGGGACATACCTCTAAGGGCCAACGTCCTGACTTTC.

The table lists this clonotype with many counts. The chain carries TRBV7-9 and TRBJ2-2; perhaps TRBD1 as D (6 bases). Germline V gives CDR1 SEHNR, CDR2 FQNEAQ (reference sequence). Trimming left V 5 bases short and J 2 bases short, with 15 bases between. This CDR3 spans 16 amino acids. CDR3 sequence reads: CASSAIGTPNTGELFF. CDR3 in DNA: TGTGCCAGCAGCGCCATCGGGACACCTAACACCGGGGAGCTGTTTTTT.

This clonotype showed up many times. Sequence at one end of the junction differs from germline and may be a read error. CDR3 bases: TGTGCCAGCAGCGAAGGGGCGAACAACGGGGAGCTGTTTTTT. Encoded protein: CASSEGANNGELFF. This sequence joins TRBV7-2 and TRBJ2-2, with TRBD1 as a possible D gene (5 bases). Germline loops: CDR1 SGHTA, CDR2 FQGNSA. The CDR3 contains 14 residues.